This is a list of T cell receptor beta chains from one sample in a study of T cells in tumors after PD-1 blockade. The method was immunoSEQ multiplex PCR; TCRdb's version includes in-frame clones alone and lacks a portion of them. The table includes over 60,000 clones, around 67% detected once. Sequencing used PBMCs, obtained after anti-PD-1 treatment. Receptors were obtained from a human donor with basal cell carcinoma. The CDR3 runs from the conserved cysteine through the conserved F or W. The D gene is left open where the match is weak. Size is omitted from some rows. Given values are once, few, many or a class for expanded clones.

clone size,D gene,V gene,J gene,CDR3 DNA,CDR3 protein
.,.,TRBV10-3,TRBJ2-7,TGTGCCATCAGTGATGGTCCCCGCTCCTACGAGCAGTACTTC,CAISDGPRSYEQYF
few,TRBD2,TRBV2,TRBJ2-5,TGTGCCAGCACCCCTCGGGCGGGGGGGTTAGAGACCCAGTACTTC,CASTPRAGGLETQYF
.,.,TRBV6-7,TRBJ1-5,TGTGCCAGCAGTTACGGTCGGGGGCACGGCAATCAGCCCCAGCATTTT,CASSYGRGHGNQPQHF
.,.,TRBV28,TRBJ1-6,TGTGCCAGCAGTTTGTTGAGGGAGTCACCCCTCCACTTT,CASSLLRESPLHF
.,TRBD1,TRBV6-1,TRBJ2-3,TGTGCCAGCAGTGAGGGACAGGGAGCCACAGATACGCAGTATTTT,CASSEGQGATDTQYF
.,.,TRBV24-1,TRBJ2-3,TGTGCCACCAGTGACCCAACAGGGAGCACAGATACGCAGTATTTT,CATSDPTGSTDTQYF
.,TRBD1,TRBV25-1,TRBJ1-6,TGTGCCAGCACAAGCGACAGGGGAGTGGGTTCACCCCTCCACTTT,CASTSDRGVGSPLHF
.,.,TRBV11-3,TRBJ1-3,TGTGCCAGCAGCTTACAATGGGGGGCCGGAAACACCATATATTTT,CASSLQWGAGNTIYF
.,.,TRBV7-9,TRBJ2-5,TGTGCCAGCAGCCCACGACAACGGGGACAAGAGACCCAGTACTTC,CASSPRQRGQETQYF
.,.,TRBV14,TRBJ1-3,TGTGCCAGCAGCCAAGTATTTGGAAACACCATATATTTT,CASSQVFGNTIYF
few,TRBD1,TRBV30,TRBJ1-5,TGTGCCTGGAGTCAGGAGGGGGCAAGTCAGCCCCAGCATTTT,CAWSQEGASQPQHF
.,.,TRBV7-9,TRBJ1-4,TGTGCCAGCGGGGGGGAAAAACTGTTTTTT,CASGGEKLFF
.,TRBD1,TRBV7-9,TRBJ1-4,TGTGCCAGCAGCTTTAGTTTAGGAGGACAGGGACGTGAAAAACTGTTTTTT,CASSFSLGGQGREKLFF
.,.,TRBV2,TRBJ1-6,TGTGCCAGCAGTGTCGGAGGGGCTCAGTCACCCCTCCACTTT,CASSVGGAQSPLHF